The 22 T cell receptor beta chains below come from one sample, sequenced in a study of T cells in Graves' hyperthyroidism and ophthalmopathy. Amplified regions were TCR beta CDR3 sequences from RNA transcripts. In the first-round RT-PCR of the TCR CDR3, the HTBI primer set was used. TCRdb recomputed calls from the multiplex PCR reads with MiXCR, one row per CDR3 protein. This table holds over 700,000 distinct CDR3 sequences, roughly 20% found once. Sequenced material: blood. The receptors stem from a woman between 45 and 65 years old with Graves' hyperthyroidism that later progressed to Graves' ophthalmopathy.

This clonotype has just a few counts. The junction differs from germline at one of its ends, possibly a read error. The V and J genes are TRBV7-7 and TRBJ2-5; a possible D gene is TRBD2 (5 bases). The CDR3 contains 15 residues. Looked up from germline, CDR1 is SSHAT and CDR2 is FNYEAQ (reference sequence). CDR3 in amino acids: CASSLTSLPGETQYF. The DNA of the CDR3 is TGTGCTAGCAGCTTAACCTCCTTACCGGGGGAGACCCAGTACTTC. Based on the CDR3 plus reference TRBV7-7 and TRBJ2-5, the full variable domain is GAGVSQSPRYKVTKRGQDVTLRCDPISSHATLYWYQQALGQGPEFLTYFNYEAQPDKSGLPSDRFSAERPEGSISTLTIQRTEQRDSAMYRCASSLTSLPGETQYFGPGTRLLVL.

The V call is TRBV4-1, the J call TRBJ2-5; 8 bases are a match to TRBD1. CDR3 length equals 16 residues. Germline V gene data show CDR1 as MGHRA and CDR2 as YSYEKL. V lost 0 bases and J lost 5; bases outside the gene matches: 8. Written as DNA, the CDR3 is TGCGCCAGCAGCCAAGAGCCAGCAGGGGGCAGGGAGACCCAGTACTTC. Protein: CASSQEPAGGRETQYF.

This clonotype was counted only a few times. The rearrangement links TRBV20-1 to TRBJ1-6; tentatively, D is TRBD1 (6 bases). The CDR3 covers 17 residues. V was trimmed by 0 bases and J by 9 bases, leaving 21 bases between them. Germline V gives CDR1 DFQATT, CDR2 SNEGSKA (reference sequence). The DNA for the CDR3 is TGCAGTGCTAGAGATTCAGGGGACCCAAAACTTTTTTCACCCCTCCACTTT. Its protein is CSARDSGDPKLFSPLHF.

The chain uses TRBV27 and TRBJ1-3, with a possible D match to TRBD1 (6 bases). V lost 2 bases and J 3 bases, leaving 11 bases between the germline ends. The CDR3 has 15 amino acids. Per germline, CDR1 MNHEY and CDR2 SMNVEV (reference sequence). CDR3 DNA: TGTGCCAGCAGTTTAGGGGGCAATATTGGAAACACCATATATTTT. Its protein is CASSLGGNIGNTIYF.

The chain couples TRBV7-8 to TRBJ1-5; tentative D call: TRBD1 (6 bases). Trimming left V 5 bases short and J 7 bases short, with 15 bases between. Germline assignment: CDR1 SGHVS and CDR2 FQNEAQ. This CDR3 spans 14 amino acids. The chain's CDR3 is CASSENREYQPQHF. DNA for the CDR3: TGTGCCAGCAGCGAGAACAGGGAGTACCAGCCCCAGCATTTT.

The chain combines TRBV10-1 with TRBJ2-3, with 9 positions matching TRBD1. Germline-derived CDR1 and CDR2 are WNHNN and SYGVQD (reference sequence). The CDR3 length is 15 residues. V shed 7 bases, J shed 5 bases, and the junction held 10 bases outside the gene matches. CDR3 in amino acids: CASNWTGEGGDTQYF. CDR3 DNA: TGCGCCAGCAATTGGACAGGGGAGGGTGGAGATACGCAGTATTTT.

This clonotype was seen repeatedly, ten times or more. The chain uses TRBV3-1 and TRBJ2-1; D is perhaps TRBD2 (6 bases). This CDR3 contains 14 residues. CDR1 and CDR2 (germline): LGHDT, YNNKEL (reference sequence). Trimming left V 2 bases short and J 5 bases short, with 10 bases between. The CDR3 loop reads CASSQLPGDNEQFF. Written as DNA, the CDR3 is TGTGCCAGCAGCCAACTACCGGGAGACAATGAGCAGTTCTTC.

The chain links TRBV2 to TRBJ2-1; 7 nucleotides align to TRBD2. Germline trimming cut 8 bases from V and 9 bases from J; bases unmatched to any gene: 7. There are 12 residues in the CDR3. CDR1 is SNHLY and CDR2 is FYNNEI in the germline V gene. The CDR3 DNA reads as TGTGCCAGCGAGGTGGGGGGGGGTGAGCAGTTCTTC. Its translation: CASEVGGGEQFF.

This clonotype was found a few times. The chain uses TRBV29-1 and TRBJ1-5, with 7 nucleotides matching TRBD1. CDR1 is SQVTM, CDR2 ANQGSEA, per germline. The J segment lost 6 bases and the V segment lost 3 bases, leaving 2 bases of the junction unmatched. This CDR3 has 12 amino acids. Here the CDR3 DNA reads TGCAGCGTTGAGGCAGGGGGTCAGCCCCAGCATTTT. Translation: CSVEAGGQPQHF.

The CDR3 nucleotides read TGTGCCAGCAGCTTAAGCTCAGGGGATCAGCCCCAGCATTTT. Residues: CASSLSSGDQPQHF. This rearrangement joins TRBV11-2 to TRBJ1-5, with D tentatively TRBD1 (6 bases). Trimming took off 2 bases at V and 5 bases at J, with 10 bases between the two ends. This CDR3 has 14 amino acids. Germline-derived CDR1 and CDR2 are SGHAT and FQNNGV.

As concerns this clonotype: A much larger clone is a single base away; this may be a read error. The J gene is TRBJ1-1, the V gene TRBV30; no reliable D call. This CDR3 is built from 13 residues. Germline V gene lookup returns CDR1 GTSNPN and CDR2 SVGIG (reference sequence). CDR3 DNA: TGTGCCTGGAGTGTACTGGTGAACACTGAAGTTTTCTTT. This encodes CAWSVLVNTEVFF.

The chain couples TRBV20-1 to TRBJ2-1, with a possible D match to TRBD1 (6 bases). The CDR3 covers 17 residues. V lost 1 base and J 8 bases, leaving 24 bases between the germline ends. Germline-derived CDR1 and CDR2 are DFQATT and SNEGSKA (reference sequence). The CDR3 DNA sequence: TGCAGTGCTAGAGGTAGGGCGGCGGGTGGCCAGGGGCATGAGCAGTTCTTC. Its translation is CSARGRAAGGQGHEQFF.

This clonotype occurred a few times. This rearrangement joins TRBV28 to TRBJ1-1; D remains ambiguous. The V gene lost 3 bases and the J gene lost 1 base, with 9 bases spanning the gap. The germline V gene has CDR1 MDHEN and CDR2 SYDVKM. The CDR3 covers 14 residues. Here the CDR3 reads CASSFVPGNTEAFF. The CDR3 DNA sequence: TGTGCCAGCAGTTTTGTTCCGGGGAACACTGAAGCTTTCTTT. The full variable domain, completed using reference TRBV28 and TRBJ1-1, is DVKVTQSSRYLVKRTGEKVFLECVQDMDHENMFWYRQDPGLGLRLIYFSYDVKMKEKGDIPEGYSVSREKKERFSLILESASTNQTSMYLCASSFVPGNTEAFFGQGTRLTVV.

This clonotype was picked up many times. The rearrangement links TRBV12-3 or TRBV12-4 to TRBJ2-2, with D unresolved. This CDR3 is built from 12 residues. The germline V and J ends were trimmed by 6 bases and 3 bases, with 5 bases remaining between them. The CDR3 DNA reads TGTGCCAGCAGCCTTTACACCGGGGAGCTGTTTTTT. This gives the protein CASSLYTGELFF.

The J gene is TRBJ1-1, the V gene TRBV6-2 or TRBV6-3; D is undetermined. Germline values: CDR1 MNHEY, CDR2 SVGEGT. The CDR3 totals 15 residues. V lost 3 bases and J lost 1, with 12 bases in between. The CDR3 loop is CASSYSSRRNTEAFF. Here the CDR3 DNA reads TGTGCCAGCAGTTATTCCTCTCGGAGGAACACTGAAGCTTTCTTT.

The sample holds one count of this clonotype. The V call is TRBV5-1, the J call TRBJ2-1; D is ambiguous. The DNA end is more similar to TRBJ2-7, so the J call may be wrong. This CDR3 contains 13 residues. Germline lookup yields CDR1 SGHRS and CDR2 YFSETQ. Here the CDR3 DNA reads TGCGCCAGCAGAAAGAGCTCCTACAATGAGCAGTACTTC. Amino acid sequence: CASRKSSYNEQYF.

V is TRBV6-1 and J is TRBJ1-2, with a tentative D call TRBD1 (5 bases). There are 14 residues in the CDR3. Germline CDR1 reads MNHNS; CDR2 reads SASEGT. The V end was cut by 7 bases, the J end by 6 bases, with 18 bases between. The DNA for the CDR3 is TGTGCCAGCATCCAATCAGGGTGGGAGAATGGCTACACCTTC. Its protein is CASIQSGWENGYTF.

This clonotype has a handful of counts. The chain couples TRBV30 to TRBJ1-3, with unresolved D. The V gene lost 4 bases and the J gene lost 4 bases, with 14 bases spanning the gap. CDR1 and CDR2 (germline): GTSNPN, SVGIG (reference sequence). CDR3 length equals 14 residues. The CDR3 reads CAWNYDLRGNTIYF. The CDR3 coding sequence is TGTGCCTGGAATTACGATCTGAGGGGAAACACCATATATTTT.

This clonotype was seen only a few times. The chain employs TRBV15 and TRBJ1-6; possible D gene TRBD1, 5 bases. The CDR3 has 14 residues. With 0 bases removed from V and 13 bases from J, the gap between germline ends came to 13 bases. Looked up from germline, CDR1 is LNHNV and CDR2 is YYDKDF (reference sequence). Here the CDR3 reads CATSRDLDILPLHF. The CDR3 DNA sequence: TGTGCCACCAGCAGAGATTTGGACATTCTTCCCCTCCACTTT.

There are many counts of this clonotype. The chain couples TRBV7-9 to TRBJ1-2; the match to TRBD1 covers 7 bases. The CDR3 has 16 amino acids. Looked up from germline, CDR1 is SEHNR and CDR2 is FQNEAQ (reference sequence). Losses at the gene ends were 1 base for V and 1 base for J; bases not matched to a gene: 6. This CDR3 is CASSLGTGQYNYGYTF. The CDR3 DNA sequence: TGTGCCAGCAGCTTAGGGACAGGACAGTATAACTATGGCTACACCTTC.

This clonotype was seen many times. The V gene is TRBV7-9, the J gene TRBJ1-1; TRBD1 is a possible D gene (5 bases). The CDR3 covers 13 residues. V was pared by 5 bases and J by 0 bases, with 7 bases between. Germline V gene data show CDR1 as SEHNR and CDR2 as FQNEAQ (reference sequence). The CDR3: CASSVQVNTEAFF. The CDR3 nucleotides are TGTGCCAGCAGCGTACAGGTGAACACTGAAGCTTTCTTT.

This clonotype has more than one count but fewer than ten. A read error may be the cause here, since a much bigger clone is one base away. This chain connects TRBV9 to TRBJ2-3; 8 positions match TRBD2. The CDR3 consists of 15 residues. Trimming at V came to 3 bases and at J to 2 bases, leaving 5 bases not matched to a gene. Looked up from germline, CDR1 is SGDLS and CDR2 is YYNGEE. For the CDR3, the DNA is TGTGCCAGCAGCGAACAAGCGGGGGTCACAGATACGCAGTATTTT. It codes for CASSEQAGVTDTQYF.